One sample yielded the 15 T cell receptor beta chains listed below, sequenced in a study of T-cell memory formation after mild COVID-19 (dated by TCRdb to the early 2020s). Library generation was performed with 5' RACE. Sequencer: Illumina NovaSeq 6000. In-frame beta chains were kept once TCRdb had trimmed the public reads at Q25 with fastp and called clones with MiXCR. CDR3 protein duplicates are merged, each entry listing the most common genes and DNA. In all, the sample holds around 310,000 distinct CDR3 sequences, and around a sixth of those were seen once. Around 20% of the sample is taken by the ten largest. Material for sequencing was PBMCs or a T cell subset sorted from them (not recorded which). Receptors originate from a man between 18 and 29 years old who had mild COVID-19 (a few samples of this study predate the infection). The sample titles of this study are shuffled in the database, so cell type and time point are left out; the donor was told from shared clones.

This clonotype was seen at least ten times. The V call is TRBV7-9, the J call TRBJ1-2; D uncertain. The CDR3 spans 12 residues. The V end was cut by 5 bases, the J end by 5 bases, with 9 bases between. Germline V gene data show CDR1 as SEHNR and CDR2 as FQNEAQ (reference sequence). CDR3 nucleotides: TGTGCCAGCAGCGAACAAGTTTATGGCTACACCTTC. The encoded protein is CASSEQVYGYTF. Together with reference TRBV7-9 and TRBJ1-2, the CDR3 gives the full variable domain: DTGVSQNPRHKITKRGQNVTFRCDPISEHNRLYWYRQTLGQGPEFLTYFQNEAQLEKSRLLSDRFSAERPKGSFSTLEIQRTEQGDSAMYLCASSEQVYGYTFGSGTRLTVV.

The V call is TRBV5-6, the J call TRBJ2-3, with D possibly matching TRBD2 (6 bases). The CDR3 is made up of 14 amino acids. CDR1 and CDR2 (germline): SGHDT, YYEEEE. With 3 bases removed from V and 9 bases from J, the gap between germline ends came to 17 bases. CDR3 coding DNA: TGTGCCAGCAGCTACGTACGGGGGACGGGAACGCAGTATTTT. It codes for CASSYVRGTGTQYF.

This clonotype was recorded a few times. The junction does not match germline at one end; this may be a read error. The genes are TRBV7-7 and TRBJ2-5; D not resolved. The CDR3 consists of 14 residues. Per the germline V gene, CDR1 is SSHAT and CDR2 is FNYEAQ (reference sequence). CDR3 in amino acids: CASSTRNSQETQYF. For the CDR3, the DNA is TGTGCTAGCAGCACCCGAAACAGCCAAGAGACCCAGTACTTC. The full variable domain, its missing parts supplied by reference TRBV7-7 and TRBJ2-5, is GAGVSQSPRYKVTKRGQDVTLRCDPISSHATLYWYQQALGQGPEFLTYFNYEAQPDKSGLPSDRFSAERPEGSISTLTIQRTEQRDSAMYRCASSTRNSQETQYFGPGTRLLVL.

This clonotype was seen more than once but under ten times. J is TRBJ1-5 and V is TRBV20-1; D is uncertain. V dropped 7 bases and J dropped 2 bases, with 12 bases sitting between them. The CDR3 has 13 amino acids. Looked up from germline, CDR1 is DFQATT and CDR2 is SNEGSKA (reference sequence). CDR3 DNA sequence: TGCAGTGTTCTTGGGCAGGGCAATCAGCCCCAGCATTTT. Protein: CSVLGQGNQPQHF.

The chain recombines TRBV7-3 with TRBJ1-6; 7 bases are shared with TRBD1. Germline assignment: CDR1 SGHTA and CDR2 FQGTGA. The ends lost 5 bases at V and 9 bases at J; junction bases unmatched: 7. This CDR3 has 14 residues. DNA of the CDR3: TGTGCCAGCAGCCGCGAACAGGGGTCTTCACCCCTCCACTTT. Its protein product is CASSREQGSSPLHF. The entire variable domain, with the rest obtained from reference TRBV7-3 and TRBJ1-6, is as follows: GAGVSQTPSNKVTEKGKYVELRCDPISGHTALYWYRQSLGQGPEFLIYFQGTGAADDSGLPNDRFFAVRPEGSVSTLKIQRTERGDSAVYLCASSREQGSSPLHFGNGTRLTVT.

This clonotype has at least ten counts. The chain joins TRBV20-1 to TRBJ2-3; perhaps TRBD2 as D (6 bases). CDR1 DFQATT and CDR2 SNEGSKA come from the germline V gene (reference sequence). CDR3 size: 15 residues. V shed 2 bases and J shed 6 bases, with 18 bases lying between them. The CDR3 spells CSARRDGGLVDTQYF. CDR3 DNA: TGCAGTGCTAGACGGGACGGGGGATTAGTGGATACGCAGTATTTT.

This clonotype has ten or more counts. In DNA form, the CDR3 reads TGTGCCACCAGCCAGTCCACAGATACGCAGTATTTT. This translates into CATSQSTDTQYF. The chain is built from TRBV24-1 and TRBJ2-3; D is ambiguous. V was cut by 7 bases and J by 2 bases, with 6 bases left in between. The CDR3 is 12 residues long. From germline, CDR1 is KGHDR and CDR2 SFDVKD.

In this sample, this clonotype turned up a few times. The V call is TRBV7-6, the J call TRBJ2-3; a possible D gene is TRBD2 (6 bases). CDR1 is SGHVS, CDR2 FNYEAQ, per germline. This CDR3 region has 16 residues. The V end lost 0 bases, the J end lost 1 base, and 11 bases lay between the germline ends. The CDR3 reads CASSLAWASGTDTQYF. The CDR3 DNA sequence: TGTGCCAGCAGCTTAGCGTGGGCTAGCGGCACAGATACGCAGTATTTT.

This clonotype came up a few times. This chain connects TRBV7-2 to TRBJ1-1; TRBD1 is a possible D gene (5 bases). Looked up from germline, CDR1 is SGHTA and CDR2 is FQGNSA. This CDR3 comprises 15 residues. V was clipped by 2 bases and J by 4 bases, with 14 bases between them. For the CDR3, the DNA is TGTGCCAGCAGCTTATCATGGGCCGGGGGCACTGAAGCTTTCTTT. This encodes CASSLSWAGGTEAFF.

This clonotype has just a few counts. The rearrangement links TRBV18 to TRBJ1-4; TRBD1 might be the D (5 bases). V lost 5 bases and J lost 8, with 27 bases in between. Germline V lookup: CDR1 KGHSH, CDR2 LQKENI. The CDR3 extends over 18 amino acids. This CDR3 is CASSAGQFLRTFEEKLFF. The CDR3, as DNA: TGTGCCAGCTCAGCCGGGCAATTCCTGCGGACATTTGAGGAAAAACTGTTTTTT.

This clonotype has more than one count but fewer than ten. This chain uses TRBV4-1 with TRBJ2-7; D remains unclear. Trimming removed 1 base from V and 0 bases from J, with 10 bases in between. The CDR3 is made up of 15 amino acids. Looked up from germline, CDR1 is MGHRA and CDR2 is YSYEKL. The CDR3 nucleotides read TGCGCCAGCAGCCAAGCTAAGCGAGGCTCCTACGAGCAGTACTTC. Residues: CASSQAKRGSYEQYF.

This clonotype has just a few counts. J is TRBJ2-5 and V is TRBV27, with a weak D call TRBD2 (5 bases). The CDR3 covers 14 residues. Germline loops: CDR1 MNHEY, CDR2 SMNVEV (reference sequence). Trimming pared 8 bases from V and 2 bases from J, leaving 15 bases between. The chain's CDR3 is CASSVVRDQETQYF. CDR3 in DNA: TGTGCCAGCTCGGTCGTGAGGGATCAAGAGACCCAGTACTTC.

This clonotype has just a few counts. This chain joins TRBV18 and TRBJ1-2; 8 bases are shared with TRBD1. Germline loops: CDR1 KGHSH, CDR2 LQKENI. V lost 6 bases and J lost 8; bases outside the gene matches: 8. The CDR3 runs 13 residues. The CDR3 region has the DNA TGTGCCAGCTCCCGCCAGGGGGCGAAGGGCTACACCTTC. This sequence encodes CASSRQGAKGYTF.

This clonotype was counted many times. The rearrangement uses TRBV4-3 and TRBJ1-1; 8 bases fit TRBD1. There are 16 residues in the CDR3. Germline CDR1 reads LGHNA; CDR2 reads YSLEER. Trimming cost V 0 bases and J 2 bases; bases outside gene matches: 5. The CDR3 is CASSQDPTGGNTEAFF. The CDR3 nucleotides read TGCGCCAGCAGCCAAGACCCTACAGGGGGTAACACTGAAGCTTTCTTT.

The sample holds a few counts of this clonotype. V gene TRBV9 combines with J gene TRBJ1-1; 8 bases are a match to TRBD1. Germline loops: CDR1 SGDLS, CDR2 YYNGEE. The CDR3 consists of 15 residues. V shed 4 bases, J shed 4 bases, and the junction held 9 bases outside the gene matches. In nucleotides, the CDR3 is TGTGCCAGCAGCCCCTTCCAGGGGGCGGCCACTGAAGCTTTCTTT. Translation gives CASSPFQGAATEAFF.